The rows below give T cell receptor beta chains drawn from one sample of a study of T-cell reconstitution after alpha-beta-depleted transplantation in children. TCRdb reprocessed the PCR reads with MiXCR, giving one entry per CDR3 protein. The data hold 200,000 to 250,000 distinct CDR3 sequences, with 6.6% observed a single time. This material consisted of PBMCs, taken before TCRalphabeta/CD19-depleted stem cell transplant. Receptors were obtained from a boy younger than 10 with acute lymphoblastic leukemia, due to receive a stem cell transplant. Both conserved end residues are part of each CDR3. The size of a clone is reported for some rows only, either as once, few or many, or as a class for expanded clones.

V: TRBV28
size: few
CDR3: CASRTSSGKLYEQYF

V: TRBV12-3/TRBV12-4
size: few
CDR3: CASSFGTRGANVLTF

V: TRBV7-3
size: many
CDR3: CASSLPDGYNEQFF

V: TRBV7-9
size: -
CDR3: CASRREGLNEKLFF

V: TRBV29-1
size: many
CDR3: CSVEIRRQGTGNTIYF

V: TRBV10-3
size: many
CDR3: CAISFGPGGDGSPLHF

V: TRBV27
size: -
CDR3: CASSLSIRTRAETQYF

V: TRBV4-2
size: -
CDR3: CASSQERTGGETQYF

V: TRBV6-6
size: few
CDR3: CASSLDSTYGYTF

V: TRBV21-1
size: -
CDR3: CASSKVLAGDEGYNEQFF

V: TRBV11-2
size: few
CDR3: CASSLDWGGMGTDTQYF

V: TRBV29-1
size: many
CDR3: CSVEEAGGYNEQFF

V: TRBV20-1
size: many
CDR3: CSAGTGAGLAGNEQFF

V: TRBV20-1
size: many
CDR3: CSASAGTDPNQPQHF

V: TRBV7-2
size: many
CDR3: CASSLAARANNEQFF

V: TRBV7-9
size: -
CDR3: CASRSGRNTEAFF

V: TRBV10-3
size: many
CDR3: CAIRIEGQYTEAFF

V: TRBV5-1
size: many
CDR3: CASSSSPDTQYF

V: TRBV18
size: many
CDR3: CASSSTGRDTEAFF

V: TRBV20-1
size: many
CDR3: CSGLAGGVIYEQYF

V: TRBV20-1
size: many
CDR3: CSAAPETQYF

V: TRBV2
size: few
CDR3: CASIPRQGGYNTEAFF

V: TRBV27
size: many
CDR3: CASSLDTTRVQETQYF

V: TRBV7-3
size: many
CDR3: CASSKIPGTRATNEQFF

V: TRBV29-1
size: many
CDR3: CSVEDWRGEQYF

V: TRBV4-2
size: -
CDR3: CASSPGVRYEQYF

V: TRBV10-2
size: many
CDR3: CASMSAGALNEQFF

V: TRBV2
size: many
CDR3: CASDARHEQFF

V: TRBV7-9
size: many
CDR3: CASSPKNTEAFF

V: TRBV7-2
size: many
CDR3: CASSASTGSYEQYF

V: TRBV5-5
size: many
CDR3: CASSSTGTGASNEQFF

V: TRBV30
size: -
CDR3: CAWVAGGAGF

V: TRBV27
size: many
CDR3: CASKNETGSDTQYF

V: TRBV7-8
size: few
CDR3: CASSLGPAGTGELFF

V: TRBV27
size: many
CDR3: CASSDPGTDQETQYF

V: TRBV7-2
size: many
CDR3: CASSLAGGQGSGNTIYF

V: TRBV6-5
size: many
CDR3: CASSPTSGRTGELFF

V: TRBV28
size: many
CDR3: CASSFRDIPFNYGYTF

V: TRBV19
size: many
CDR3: CASSTDSSNQPQHF

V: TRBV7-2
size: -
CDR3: CARKKLATSGKEQFF

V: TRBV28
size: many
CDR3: CASSLSGQYTDTQYF

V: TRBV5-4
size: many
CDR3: CASSLAGRGDTQYF

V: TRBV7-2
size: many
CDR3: CASSPDRSSYNEQFF

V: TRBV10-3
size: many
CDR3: CAISESNPGTSGRFLEQYF

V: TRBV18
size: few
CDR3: CASSSRGLAGLSYEQYF

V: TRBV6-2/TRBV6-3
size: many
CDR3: CASKTGGQLIPRGYTF